The clone carrying this T cell receptor (beta chain) is medium-sized (0.01 to 0.1%) in the sample. The data derive from a study of CD4 and CD8 cells across lung adenocarcinoma regions. Samples came from patients with localized non-small cell lung adenocarcinoma. This CDR3 spans 21 amino acids. Germline CDR1 reads WNHNN; CDR2 reads SYGVQD (reference sequence). V gave up 6 bases and J gave up 0 bases; unmatched junction bases: 25. TCRdb independently ran MiXCR on the PCR reads; one entry per CDR3 protein. The data show 10,000 or so distinct CDR3 sequences, roughly 50% seen once. The J gene is TRBJ2-5, the V gene TRBV10-1, with 7 nucleotides matching TRBD2. The sequence came from a female donor with lung adenocarcinoma. The CD4 and CD8 labels of this study may be unreliable. Sequenced material: CD8+ T cells from the margin of a lung tumor. The CDR3 reads CASSPTALSASGALYQETQYF. CDR3 in DNA: TGCGCCAGCAGCCCGACAGCACTTTCGGCTAGCGGAGCCCTGTACCAAGAGACCCAGTACTTC.